The rows below give T cell receptor beta chains drawn from one sample of a study of shared clonotypes between healthy human individuals. Sequencing used immunoSEQ multiplex PCR; TCRdb keeps in-frame clones, though not all of them. The profile shows 2,500,000 or so clones, 90% to 95% of them singletons. Sequencing was carried out using naive CD4+ T cells from PBMCs. The receptors shown here come from a young man in good health. Some clones in this sample may be carry-over from other donors' samples. CDR3s include the opening cysteine and the closing phenylalanine or tryptophan. Each record gives: CDR3 length, clone size, J gene, D gene, V gene, CDR3 protein, CDR3 DNA. D genes are given only for firm matches. Expanded clones are given a class, and other clones once, few, many or no size at all.

CDR3 length: 14
clone size: -
J gene: TRBJ1-1
D gene: TRBD1
V gene: TRBV6-5
CDR3 protein: CASSYRQGPTEAFF
CDR3 DNA: TGTGCCAGCAGTTACCGACAGGGTCCCACTGAAGCTTTCTTT

CDR3 length: 13
clone size: -
J gene: TRBJ1-1
D gene: -
V gene: TRBV5-1
CDR3 protein: CASSVTGSTEAFF
CDR3 DNA: TGCGCCAGCAGCGTTACAGGGAGTACTGAAGCTTTCTTT

CDR3 length: 15
clone size: -
J gene: TRBJ1-1
D gene: -
V gene: TRBV6-5
CDR3 protein: CASSYSRGLSTEAFF
CDR3 DNA: TGTGCCAGCAGTTACTCTAGGGGGTTGAGCACTGAAGCTTTCTTT

CDR3 length: 16
clone size: -
J gene: TRBJ2-2
D gene: -
V gene: TRBV18
CDR3 protein: CASSPRQSQNTGELFF
CDR3 DNA: TGTGCCAGCTCACCGCGACAGTCCCAGAACACCGGGGAGCTGTTTTTT

CDR3 length: 17
clone size: few
J gene: TRBJ1-2
D gene: TRBD1
V gene: TRBV10-3
CDR3 protein: CAISDAVGQGGSGGYTF
CDR3 DNA: TGTGCCATCAGTGATGCCGTCGGACAGGGTGGGAGCGGTGGCTACACCTTC

CDR3 length: 13
clone size: -
J gene: TRBJ2-1
D gene: -
V gene: TRBV5-1
CDR3 protein: CASSSPPPGEQFF
CDR3 DNA: TGCGCCAGCAGCTCACCCCCCCCCGGAGAGCAGTTCTTC

CDR3 length: 13
clone size: -
J gene: TRBJ2-3
D gene: -
V gene: TRBV2
CDR3 protein: CASRRQGTDTQYF
CDR3 DNA: TGTGCCAGCAGGAGACAGGGCACAGATACGCAGTATTTT

CDR3 length: 10
clone size: -
J gene: TRBJ2-1
D gene: -
V gene: TRBV6-5
CDR3 protein: CASSNNEQFF
CDR3 DNA: TGTGCCAGCAGTAATAATGAGCAGTTCTTC

CDR3 length: 14
clone size: -
J gene: TRBJ1-3
D gene: -
V gene: TRBV6-6
CDR3 protein: CASSMGGLGPTIYF
CDR3 DNA: TGTGCCAGCAGTATGGGTGGATTAGGGCCCACCATATATTTT

CDR3 length: 14
clone size: -
J gene: TRBJ1-1
D gene: -
V gene: TRBV28
CDR3 protein: CASSPRPLSPEAFF
CDR3 DNA: TGTGCCAGCAGTCCAAGGCCCCTTTCCCCTGAAGCTTTCTTT

CDR3 length: 15
clone size: -
J gene: TRBJ2-7
D gene: -
V gene: TRBV14
CDR3 protein: CASSQEDWDIYEQYF
CDR3 DNA: TGTGCCAGCAGCCAAGAAGATTGGGACATCTACGAGCAGTACTTC

CDR3 length: 14
clone size: -
J gene: TRBJ2-1
D gene: -
V gene: TRBV9
CDR3 protein: CASTATSSYNEQFF
CDR3 DNA: TGTGCCAGCACCGCCACCAGCTCCTACAATGAGCAGTTCTTC

CDR3 length: 14
clone size: -
J gene: TRBJ2-5
D gene: -
V gene: TRBV27
CDR3 protein: CASSLRLGRETQYF
CDR3 DNA: TGTGCCAGCAGTTTAAGGCTAGGTCGTGAGACCCAGTACTTC

CDR3 length: 13
clone size: -
J gene: TRBJ2-3
D gene: TRBD1
V gene: TRBV5-5
CDR3 protein: CASSRQGTDTQYF
CDR3 DNA: TGTGCCAGCAGCCGACAGGGGACAGATACGCAGTATTTT

CDR3 length: 19
clone size: -
J gene: TRBJ2-3
D gene: TRBD2
V gene: TRBV5-4
CDR3 protein: CASSPGASGRASRTDTQYF
CDR3 DNA: TGTGCCAGCAGCCCGGGGGCTAGCGGGAGGGCCTCGAGGACAGATACGCAGTATTTT

CDR3 length: 20
clone size: -
J gene: TRBJ2-7
D gene: TRBD2
V gene: TRBV6-4
CDR3 protein: CASSDRKEGFQLAGGSEQYF
CDR3 DNA: TGTGCCAGCAGTGACCGCAAGGAGGGTTTCCAGCTAGCGGGAGGGAGCGAGCAGTACTTC

CDR3 length: 15
clone size: -
J gene: TRBJ2-4
D gene: -
V gene: TRBV4-1
CDR3 protein: CASSQIGLIDNIQYF
CDR3 DNA: TGCGCCAGCAGCCAGATAGGACTAATTGACAACATTCAGTACTTC

CDR3 length: 14
clone size: -
J gene: TRBJ1-4
D gene: -
V gene: TRBV7-9
CDR3 protein: CASSLAAGREKLFF
CDR3 DNA: TGTGCCAGCAGCTTAGCAGCAGGGCGGGAAAAACTGTTTTTT

CDR3 length: 14
clone size: -
J gene: TRBJ2-3
D gene: -
V gene: TRBV11-2
CDR3 protein: CASSLRVGTDTQYF
CDR3 DNA: TGTGCCAGCAGCTTGCGTGTGGGCACAGATACGCAGTATTTT

CDR3 length: 10
clone size: -
J gene: TRBJ2-1
D gene: -
V gene: TRBV20-1
CDR3 protein: CSVVENEQFF
CDR3 DNA: TGCAGTGTTGTAGAAAATGAGCAGTTCTTC

CDR3 length: 15
clone size: -
J gene: TRBJ2-1
D gene: TRBD2
V gene: TRBV9
CDR3 protein: CASSVAGGNYNEQFF
CDR3 DNA: TGTGCCAGCAGCGTAGCGGGAGGGAACTACAATGAGCAGTTCTTC

CDR3 length: 13
clone size: -
J gene: TRBJ1-5
D gene: -
V gene: TRBV30
CDR3 protein: CAWSEDSNQPQHF
CDR3 DNA: TGTGCCTGGAGTGAGGACAGCAATCAGCCCCAGCATTTT